Following are 32 T cell receptor beta chains from one sample sequenced in a study of T-cell memory formation after mild COVID-19. TCRdb passed the 5' RACE reads through MiXCR, listing each CDR3 protein once. This table has some 290,000 distinct CDR3 sequences, 15% to 20% appearing once. The source material was PBMCs or a T cell subset sorted from them (not recorded which). The receptor source for this set is a young man who had mild COVID-19 (a few samples of this study predate the infection). Cell type and time point are not known.

V and J are TRBV28 and TRBJ2-7; a possible D gene is TRBD1 (5 bases). V was shortened by 3 bases and J by 2 bases, with 11 bases between the two germline ends. Germline V lookup: CDR1 MDHEN, CDR2 SYDVKM. The CDR3 is 14 residues long. CDR3 DNA sequence: TGTGCCAGCAGTTTGCGACAGAGAGCCTACGAGCAGTACGTC. The encoded protein is CASSLRQRAYEQYV.

This clonotype appeared a few times. The chain links TRBV7-2 to TRBJ1-5; 7 nucleotides line up with TRBD1. The CDR3 length is 16 residues. In germline, CDR1 is SGHTA, CDR2 FQGNSA. The junction had 13 bases not matched to a gene; V was cut back by 4 bases and J by 7 bases. The CDR3 here is CASSYQGDVPWQPQHF. CDR3 bases: TGTGCCAGCAGCTATCAGGGGGACGTTCCTTGGCAGCCCCAGCATTTT.

There are a few counts of this clonotype. The chain uses TRBV5-5 and TRBJ1-2; 8 positions agree with TRBD1. The CDR3 sequence is 13 residues long. Germline values: CDR1 SGHKS, CDR2 YYEKEE (reference sequence). The J segment lost 6 bases and the V segment lost 2 bases, leaving 3 bases of the junction unmatched. The CDR3 loop is CASSFQGADGYTF. The CDR3 coding sequence is TGTGCCAGCAGCTTTCAGGGGGCGGATGGCTACACCTTC.

This clonotype was seen only a few times. The chain combines TRBV5-8 with TRBJ1-2; no definite D call. CDR1 SGHTS and CDR2 YDEGEE come from the germline V gene. The CDR3 consists of 17 residues. Trimming pared 2 bases from V and 0 bases from J, leaving 17 bases between. The CDR3 loop reads CASSFELGRPTNYGYTF. The DNA of the CDR3 is TGTGCCAGCAGCTTCGAGTTGGGGAGGCCCACTAACTATGGCTACACCTTC.

The chain is built from TRBV29-1 and TRBJ1-2, with 9 nucleotides matching TRBD1. Germline CDR1 SQVTM, CDR2 ANQGSEA. With V trimmed by 6 bases and J by 8 bases, 4 bases remained unmatched. The CDR3 consists of 11 residues. The CDR3 DNA sequence: TGCAGCGTCTGGACAGGGGACGGCTACACCTTC. Protein product: CSVWTGDGYTF.

This clonotype was picked up a small number of times. The chain combines TRBV20-1 with TRBJ2-1; tentatively, D is TRBD2 (6 bases). Germline V CDR1 and CDR2: DFQATT, SNEGSKA (reference sequence). CDR3 length: 10 residues. Trimming removed 6 bases from V and 6 bases from J, with 6 bases in between. In DNA, the CDR3 is TGCAGTGCCGGGGGCAATGAGCAGTTCTTC. Protein: CSAGGNEQFF.

V and J are TRBV20-1 and TRBJ1-6, with TRBD1 identical over 7 bases. The CDR3 spans 14 residues. Germline CDR1 and CDR2: DFQATT and SNEGSKA (reference sequence). The V and J ends lost 5 bases and 9 bases, in that order; junction bases with no gene match: 10. CDR3 loop: CSAYPGAGGSPLHF. The CDR3 coding sequence is TGCAGTGCTTACCCGGGTGCAGGGGGTTCACCCCTCCACTTT.

V and J are TRBV4-2 and TRBJ1-4, with a tentative D call TRBD1 (6 bases). Trimming left V 4 bases short and J 7 bases short, with 22 bases between. Germline assignment: CDR1 LGHNA and CDR2 YNFKEQ. The CDR3 runs to 17 residues. The CDR3, as DNA: TGTGCCAGCAGCCCTAGTGAGTTGGCAGGGGTTGGTGAAAAACTGTTTTTT. Translating gives CASSPSELAGVGEKLFF.

The CDR3 coding sequence is TGTGCCAGCACCGCCCGGGACCTAGGGGAAGAGACCCAGTACTTC. Its protein is CASTARDLGEETQYF. The rearrangement joins TRBV28 to TRBJ2-5; either TRBD1 or TRBD2 may fit D (5 bases each). The CDR3 is made up of 15 amino acids. Trimming shortened V by 7 bases and J by 3 bases, and 18 bases separated the two germline ends. Germline-derived CDR1 and CDR2 are MDHEN and SYDVKM.

The sample holds a few counts of this clonotype. DNA of the CDR3: TGTGCCAGCAGCCTCCCCGCCGGGAGGGACACAGATACGCAGTATTTT. Amino acids: CASSLPAGRDTDTQYF. The chain links TRBV6-9 to TRBJ2-3; TRBD2 agrees at 8 bases. The CDR3 has 16 amino acids. V was clipped by 6 bases and J by 2 bases; unmatched bases: 10. Germline-derived CDR1 and CDR2 are MNHGY and SVAAGI.

This clonotype was observed many times. The chain joins TRBV29-1 to TRBJ2-5; D gene uncertain. Germline assignment: CDR1 SQVTM and CDR2 ANQGSEA. This CDR3 has 11 residues. V lost 7 bases, J lost 3 bases, and 9 bases lay in between. The CDR3 sequence is CSGNSKETQYF. The CDR3 DNA follows: TGCAGCGGGAATTCGAAAGAGACCCAGTACTTC. Together with reference TRBV29-1 and TRBJ2-5, the CDR3 gives the full variable domain: SAVISQKPSRDICQRGTSLTIQCQVDSQVTMMFWYRQQPGQSLTLIATANQGSEATYESGFVIDKFPISRPNLTFSTLTVSNMSPEDSSIYLCSGNSKETQYFGPGTRLLVL.

This clonotype was seen more than once but under ten times. J is TRBJ1-4 and V is TRBV5-1; 7 bases match TRBD1. The CDR3 sequence is 17 residues long. CDR1 SGHRS and CDR2 YFSETQ come from the germline V gene. V lost 4 bases to trimming and J lost 2 bases; unmatched junction nucleotides: 11. CDR3 DNA sequence: TGCGCCAGCAGCCCACGACAGGGAGTCTCGACTAATGAAAAACTGTTTTTT. This sequence encodes CASSPRQGVSTNEKLFF.

This clonotype was picked up many times. The rearrangement uses TRBV11-2 and TRBJ2-3; D gene uncertain. Germline CDR1 and CDR2: SGHAT and FQNNGV. V was pared by 0 bases and J by 5 bases, with 6 bases between. CDR3 length equals 13 residues. CDR3 nucleotide sequence: TGTGCCAGCAGCTTAGATCTCGGAGATACGCAGTATTTT. Residues: CASSLDLGDTQYF.

The chain is built from TRBV5-1 and TRBJ1-6, with D maybe TRBD1 (6 bases). V shed 2 bases and J shed 0 bases, with 12 bases lying between them. CDR3 length equals 17 residues. Germline V gene data show CDR1 as SGHRS and CDR2 as YFSETQ. The CDR3: CASSFGGGVSYNSPLHF. The CDR3, as DNA: TGCGCCAGCAGCTTTGGAGGGGGAGTCTCCTATAATTCACCCCTCCACTTT. The variable domain in full, completed from reference TRBV5-1 and TRBJ1-6, reads KAGVTQTPRYLIKTRGQQVTLSCSPISGHRSVSWYQQTPGQGLQFLFEYFSETQRNKGNFPGRFSGRQFSNSRSEMNVSTLELGDSALYLCASSFGGGVSYNSPLHFGNGTRLTVT.

This clonotype was counted between two and nine times. The chain recombines TRBV29-1 with TRBJ2-5; D remains unclear. CDR3 length: 13 residues. Germline V gene sequence: CDR1 SQVTM, CDR2 ANQGSEA. Trimming cost V 4 bases and J 4 bases, with 13 bases left between them. The CDR3 nucleotides are TGCAGCGTTGTACCTTATGGGGTAGAGACCCAGTACTTC. Its translation: CSVVPYGVETQYF.

This clonotype showed up just a few times. This chain uses TRBV28 with TRBJ2-2, with TRBD2 matching over 8 bases. The CDR3 consists of 14 residues. CDR1 is MDHEN, CDR2 SYDVKM, per germline. V lost 1 base, J lost 7 bases, and 2 bases stayed unmatched. This chain's CDR3 is CASSLYGGDGELFF. As DNA, the CDR3 is TGTGCCAGCAGTTTATACGGGGGGGACGGGGAGCTGTTTTTT.

This clonotype has more than one count but fewer than ten. The chain combines TRBV28 with TRBJ2-7; D is unclear. Trimming cost V 4 bases and J 3 bases, with 4 bases left between them. Per germline, CDR1 MDHEN and CDR2 SYDVKM. The CDR3 totals 11 residues. For the CDR3, the DNA is TGTGCCAGCAGTTCGAACTACGAGCAGTACGTC. Translated, it gives CASSSNYEQYV.

V usage is TRBV7-6 and J usage is TRBJ2-6; the D is unclear. This CDR3 has 19 amino acids. V was shortened by 5 bases and J by 0 bases, with 20 bases between the two germline ends. From germline, CDR1 is SGHVS and CDR2 FNYEAQ. The CDR3 sequence: CASSPPPGQPISGANVLTF. CDR3 coding DNA: TGTGCCAGCAGCCCACCTCCCGGGCAGCCGATCTCTGGGGCCAACGTCCTGACTTTC.

The rearrangement uses TRBV5-8 and TRBJ2-2; D is unclear. Trimming took off 2 bases at V and 8 bases at J, with 13 bases between the two ends. The CDR3 has 14 residues. Germline-derived CDR1 and CDR2 are SGHTS and YDEGEE. The CDR3 bases are TGTGCCAGCAGCTTCCTTAACAACCCAGGGGAGCTGTTTTTT. Protein: CASSFLNNPGELFF.

This clonotype was counted a few times. The V call is TRBV4-3, the J call TRBJ1-1; possibly TRBD1 for D (5 bases). Germline V CDR1 and CDR2: LGHNA, YSLEER. The V and J ends lost 1 base and 0 bases respectively, with 15 bases between them. The CDR3 is made up of 17 amino acids. CDR3 coding DNA: TGCGCCAGCAGCCAAGTCCCTCATCGGACACTGAACACTGAAGCTTTCTTT. Its translation: CASSQVPHRTLNTEAFF.

This clonotype has just a few counts. The chain's CDR3 is CASTVGQITDTQYF. The CDR3 DNA reads TGTGCCAGCACCGTCGGACAGATCACAGATACGCAGTATTTT. The J gene is TRBJ2-3, the V gene TRBV7-9, with TRBD1 as a possible D gene (6 bases). The CDR3 extends over 14 amino acids. V dropped 7 bases and J dropped 2 bases, with 13 bases sitting between them. Germline V CDR1 and CDR2: SEHNR, FQNEAQ (reference sequence).

The sample holds a few counts of this clonotype. V usage is TRBV7-2 and J usage is TRBJ1-2; TRBD1 matches 8 bases. With 3 bases clipped from V and 5 bases from J, the junction kept 8 bases outside the gene matches. Looked up from germline, CDR1 is SGHTA and CDR2 is FQGNSA. The CDR3 length is 15 residues. CDR3 in amino acids: CASSFTGGIGYGYTF. The CDR3 DNA sequence: TGTGCCAGCAGCTTCACAGGGGGAATAGGGTATGGCTACACCTTC.

The V call is TRBV7-8, the J call TRBJ2-7; D is possibly TRBD2 (5 bases). The germline V gene encodes CDR1 SGHVS and CDR2 FQNEAQ. V lost 5 bases, J lost 4 bases, and 15 bases lay in between. CDR3 length equals 14 residues. CDR3 DNA: TGTGCCAGCAGCCTACGGCGGACTTCGTACGAGCAGTACTTC. Residues: CASSLRRTSYEQYF.

The chain couples TRBV20-1 to TRBJ2-7; 7 bases align to TRBD2. CDR1 is DFQATT and CDR2 is SNEGSKA in the germline V gene (reference sequence). The CDR3 runs to 13 residues. V gave up 5 bases and J gave up 2 bases; unmatched junction bases: 6. The CDR3 coding sequence is TGCAGTGCTTTCAGCGGGGTGGCCTACGAGCAGTACTTC. It yields the protein CSAFSGVAYEQYF.

This clonotype has a count of ten or more. The chain recombines TRBV12-3 or TRBV12-4 with TRBJ2-2; D is unclear. The CDR3 has 14 residues. Trimming stripped 5 bases from V and 6 bases from J, with 13 bases between. The CDR3 is CASSGGSWAGELFF. The DNA for the CDR3 is TGTGCCAGCAGTGGTGGCTCCTGGGCCGGGGAGCTGTTTTTT.

This chain uses TRBV4-2 with TRBJ2-3, with TRBD2 matching over 11 bases. The CDR3 totals 16 residues. CDR1 is LGHNA, CDR2 YNFKEQ, per germline. V was clipped by 2 bases and J by 4 bases; unmatched bases: 5. The CDR3 DNA reads TGTGCCAGCAGCCAATTAGCGGGGGGGCGCGCAGATACGCAGTATTTT. Amino acids: CASSQLAGGRADTQYF.

The rearrangement joins TRBV5-1 to TRBJ2-1; D gene unclear. The CDR3 sequence is 14 residues long. V lost 0 bases to trimming and J lost 9 bases, with 13 bases between them. Germline V gene sequence: CDR1 SGHRS, CDR2 YFSETQ. This chain's CDR3 is CASSLGGPGSEQFF. In DNA, the CDR3 is TGCGCCAGCAGCTTGGGTGGGCCAGGTAGTGAGCAGTTCTTC.

The chain uses TRBV4-2 and TRBJ2-5; D tentatively reads TRBD1 or TRBD2 (6 bases each). CDR1 is LGHNA, CDR2 YNFKEQ, per germline. The length of the CDR3 is 14 residues. V was shortened by 1 base and J by 8 bases, with 14 bases between the two germline ends. The CDR3 DNA reads as TGTGCCAGCAGCCAAGGGTCAGGGGAGGAAACCCAGTACTTC. Translated: CASSQGSGEETQYF.

V and J are TRBV4-2 and TRBJ2-1, with 8 bases aligning to TRBD1. CDR1 and CDR2 (germline): LGHNA, YNFKEQ. The CDR3 sequence is 16 residues long. V dropped 3 bases and J dropped 1; count of bases not matched to a gene: 5. The CDR3 is CASSHPGTGSYNEQFF. The CDR3 region has the DNA TGTGCCAGCAGCCATCCCGGGACAGGTTCCTACAATGAGCAGTTCTTC.

This chain joins TRBV20-1 and TRBJ1-1; D may be TRBD1 (6 bases). The CDR3 totals 14 residues. Trimming removed 3 bases at V and 5 bases at J, with 16 bases between. Per the germline V gene, CDR1 is DFQATT and CDR2 is SNEGSKA (reference sequence). The CDR3 sequence is CSARGGRGGTEAFF. DNA of the CDR3: TGCAGTGCTAGGGGCGGCAGGGGAGGGACTGAAGCTTTCTTT.

The gene calls are TRBV7-2 and TRBJ1-3, with D uncertain. The length of the CDR3 is 13 residues. Germline V lookup: CDR1 SGHTA, CDR2 FQGNSA. V was pared by 8 bases and J by 4 bases, with 12 bases between. DNA of the CDR3: TGTGCCAGCGGTGAGGGCTCCGGAAACACCATATATTTT. Its protein product is CASGEGSGNTIYF. Filled out from reference TRBV7-2 and TRBJ1-3, the complete variable domain reads GAGVSQSPSNKVTEKGKDVELRCDPISGHTALYWYRQSLGQGLEFLIYFQGNSAPDKSGLPSDRFSAERTGGSVSTLTIQRTQQEDSAVYLCASGEGSGNTIYFGEGSWLTVV.

Only a few counts were recorded for this clonotype. V gene TRBV7-7 combines with J gene TRBJ2-1; D unclear. Trimming removed 3 bases from V and 6 bases from J, with 9 bases in between. The CDR3 is 13 residues long. Germline V gene lookup returns CDR1 SSHAT and CDR2 FNYEAQ (reference sequence). CDR3 amino acids: CASSLHNSNEQFF. CDR3 DNA: TGTGCCAGCAGCTTGCACAACTCCAATGAGCAGTTCTTC.